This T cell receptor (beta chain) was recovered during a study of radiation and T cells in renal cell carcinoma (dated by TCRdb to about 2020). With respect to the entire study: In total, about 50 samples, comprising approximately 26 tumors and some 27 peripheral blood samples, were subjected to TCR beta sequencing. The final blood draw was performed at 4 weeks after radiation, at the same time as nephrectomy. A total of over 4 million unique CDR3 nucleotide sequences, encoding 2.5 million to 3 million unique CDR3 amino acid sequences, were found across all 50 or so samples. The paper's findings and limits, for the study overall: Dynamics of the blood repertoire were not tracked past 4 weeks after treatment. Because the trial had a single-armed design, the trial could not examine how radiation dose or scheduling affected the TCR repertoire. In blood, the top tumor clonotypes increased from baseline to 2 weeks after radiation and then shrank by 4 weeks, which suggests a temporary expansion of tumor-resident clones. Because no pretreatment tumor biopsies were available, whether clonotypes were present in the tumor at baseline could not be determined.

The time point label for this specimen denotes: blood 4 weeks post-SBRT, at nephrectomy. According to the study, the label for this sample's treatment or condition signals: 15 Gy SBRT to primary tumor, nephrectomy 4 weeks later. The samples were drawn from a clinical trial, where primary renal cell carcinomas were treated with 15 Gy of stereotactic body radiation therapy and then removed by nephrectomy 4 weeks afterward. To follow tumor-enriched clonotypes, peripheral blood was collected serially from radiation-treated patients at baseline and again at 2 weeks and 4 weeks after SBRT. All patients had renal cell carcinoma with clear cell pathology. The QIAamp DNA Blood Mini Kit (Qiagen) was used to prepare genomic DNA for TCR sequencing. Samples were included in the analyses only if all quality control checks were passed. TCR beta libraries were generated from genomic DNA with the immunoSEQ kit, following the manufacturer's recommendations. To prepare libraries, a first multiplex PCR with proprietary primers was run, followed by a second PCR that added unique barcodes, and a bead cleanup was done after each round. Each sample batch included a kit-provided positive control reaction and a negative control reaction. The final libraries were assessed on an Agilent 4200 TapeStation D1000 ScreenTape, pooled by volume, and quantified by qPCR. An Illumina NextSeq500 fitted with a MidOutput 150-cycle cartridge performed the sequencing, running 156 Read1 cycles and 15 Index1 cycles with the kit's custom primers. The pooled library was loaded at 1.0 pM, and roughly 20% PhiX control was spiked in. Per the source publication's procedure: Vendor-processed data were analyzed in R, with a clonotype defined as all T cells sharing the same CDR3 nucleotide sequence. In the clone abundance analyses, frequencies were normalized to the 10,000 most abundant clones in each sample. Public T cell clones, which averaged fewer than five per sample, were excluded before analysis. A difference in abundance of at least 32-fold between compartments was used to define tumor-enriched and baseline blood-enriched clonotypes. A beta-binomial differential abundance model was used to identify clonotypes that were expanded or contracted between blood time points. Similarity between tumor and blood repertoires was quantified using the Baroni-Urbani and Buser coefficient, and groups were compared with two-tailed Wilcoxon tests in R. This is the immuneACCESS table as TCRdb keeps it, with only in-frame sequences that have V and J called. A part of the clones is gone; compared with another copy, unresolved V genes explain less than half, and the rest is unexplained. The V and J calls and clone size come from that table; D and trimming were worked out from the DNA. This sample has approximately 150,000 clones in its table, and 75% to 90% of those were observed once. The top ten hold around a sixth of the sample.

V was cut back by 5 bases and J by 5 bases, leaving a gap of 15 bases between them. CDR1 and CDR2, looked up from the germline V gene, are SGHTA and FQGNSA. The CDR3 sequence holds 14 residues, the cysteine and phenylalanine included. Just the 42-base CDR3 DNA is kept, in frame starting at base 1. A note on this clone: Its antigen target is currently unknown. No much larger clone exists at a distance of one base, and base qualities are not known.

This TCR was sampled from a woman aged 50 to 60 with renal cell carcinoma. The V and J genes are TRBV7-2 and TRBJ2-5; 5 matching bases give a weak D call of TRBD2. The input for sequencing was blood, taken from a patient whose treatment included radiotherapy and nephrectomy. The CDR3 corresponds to CASSPQAVGETQYF. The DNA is TGTGCCAGCAGCCCCCAAGCGGTAGGGGAGACCCAGTACTTC.